This record looks at one T cell receptor (beta chain) sequence and its context. As yet, its antigen is unknown. The data are from a study of regulatory T cells in long-lasting Graves disease. The time point denotes: persistent/refractory GD, antithyroid drugs over 5 years with positive TRAb. After RNA was extracted from PBMCs, the TCR library was made from it. Whole-study findings and limits: Those with persistent disease had in common more public clonotypes (fewer than 3,000) than new patients (roughly 1,000). Accuracy might have suffered from few samples. It was in persistent disease that TRBV28, TRBJ1-2 and TRBJ2-5 were favored.

TCR beta libraries were built with iRepertoire HTBI primers and Arm-PCR of CDR3 regions. In TCRdb, the multiplex PCR reads were re-called with MiXCR into one record per CDR3 protein. The repertoire holds approximately 690,000 distinct CDR3 sequences, with approximately 29% as singletons. The length of the CDR3 is 15 residues. V was pared by 4 bases and J by 3 bases, with 7 bases of the junction left unmatched. Germline loops: CDR1 MNHNS, CDR2 SASEGT. V gene TRBV6-1 combines with J gene TRBJ1-1; TRBD1 agrees at 8 bases. The source of this sequence is a female donor with Graves disease. Sequenced material: peripheral blood mononuclear cells (PBMCs), taken when the disease was refractory, from a patient treated with antithyroid drugs. Here the CDR3 DNA reads TGTGCCAGCAGTGCCTTAGGACAGGGTGACACTGAAGCTTTCTTT. As protein: CASSALGQGDTEAFF.